The 9 T cell receptor beta chains reported below all come from one sample, sequenced in a study of cytomegalovirus exposure and HLA in healthy donors. PCR was performed using 60 Vbeta and 13 Jbeta primers. Clones were sequenced by immunoSEQ multiplex PCR, and TCRdb holds only the in-frame ones, with some missing. The sample includes 220,000 or so clones, 70% to 85% of them seen just once. The sequencing input was PBMCs. These receptors came from a male donor in good health and CMV-seronegative.

This sequence joins TRBV2 and TRBJ1-2, with 10 nucleotides matching TRBD1. There are 14 residues in the CDR3. Trimming removed 5 bases from V and 6 bases from J; junction bases left unmatched: 6. Germline CDR1 is SNHLY and CDR2 is FYNNEI. CDR3 bases: TGTGCCAGCAGTACCGACAGGGGGCTCGATGGCTACACCTTC. Translation: CASSTDRGLDGYTF.

This clone was counted a single time. The chain is built from TRBV2 and TRBJ2-7, with 7 bases aligning to TRBD1. Unmatched junction bases numbered 21, after V lost 9 bases and J lost 7 bases. CDR3 length: 16 residues. Germline V gene data show CDR1 as SNHLY and CDR2 as FYNNEI. The DNA of the CDR3 is TGTGCCAGGAATAAAAGGGTGGGACAGACCTACGATGAGCAGTACTTC. This translates into CARNKRVGQTYDEQYF.

The gene calls are TRBV6-6 and TRBJ2-5, with D uncertain. V shed 5 bases and J shed 5 bases, with 9 bases lying between them. The CDR3 contains 12 residues. The germline gives CDR1 MNHNY, CDR2 SVGAGI (reference sequence). The CDR3 protein is CASSPLRETQYF. The CDR3, as DNA: TGTGCCAGCAGTCCACTCAGGGAGACCCAGTACTTC.

The chain is built from TRBV6-4 and TRBJ2-1, with 7 bases aligning to TRBD2. From germline, CDR1 is MRHNA and CDR2 SNTAGT. The CDR3 is made up of 13 amino acids. V gave up 3 bases and J gave up 4 bases; unmatched junction bases: 0. The DNA for the CDR3 is TGTGCCAGCAGTGAGCGGGAGTACAATGAGCAGTTCTTC. This sequence encodes CASSEREYNEQFF.

This clone was detected only once. The chain combines TRBV30 with TRBJ2-7; 12 nucleotides line up with TRBD1. The V gene end was trimmed by 4 bases and the J gene end by 7 bases; junction bases not matched to a gene: 11. The CDR3 runs 15 residues. The V gene's germline CDR1 is GTSNPN and CDR2 SVGIG (reference sequence). The CDR3 DNA sequence: TGTGCCTGGACACTTCCGGGACAGGGGGCGGGGGAGCAGTACTTC. It yields the protein CAWTLPGQGAGEQYF.

The chain links TRBV11-2 to TRBJ2-7; maybe TRBD2 (5 bases). The CDR3 covers 15 residues. The V gene lost 5 bases and the J gene lost 3 bases, with 17 bases spanning the gap. CDR1 and CDR2 from the germline V gene are SGHAT and FQNNGV. The CDR3 loop reads CASSTPRIRGYEQYF. The CDR3 DNA reads TGTGCCAGCAGCACCCCTCGAATACGGGGCTACGAGCAGTACTTC. The full variable domain, its missing parts supplied by reference TRBV11-2 and TRBJ2-7, is EAGVAQSPRYKIIEKRQSVAFWCNPISGHATLYWYQQILGQGPKLLIQFQNNGVVDDSQLPKDRFSAERLKGVDSTLKIQPAKLEDSAVYLCASSTPRIRGYEQYFGPGTRLTVT.

V gene TRBV19 combines with J gene TRBJ2-1; TRBD2 matches 12 bases. CDR3 length equals 14 residues. V lost 10 bases and J lost 6; bases outside the gene matches: 7. Germline CDR1 is LNHDA and CDR2 is SQIVND (reference sequence). CDR3 amino acids: CATSPSGRANEQFF. The DNA for the CDR3 is TGTGCCACCTCCCCTAGCGGGAGGGCCAATGAGCAGTTCTTC.

This rearrangement joins TRBV4-2 to TRBJ2-5; TRBD1 matches at 9 bases. The better agreement between TRBJ2-7 and the DNA end casts doubt on the J call. CDR3 length: 15 residues. CDR1 and CDR2 (germline): LGHNA, YNFKEQ. CDR3 nucleotide sequence: TGTGCCAGCAGCCAAGTTGACGACAGGGGGTACGAGCAGTACTTC. The encoded protein is CASSQVDDRGYEQYF.

The CDR3 DNA is TGTGCCAGCACCCCCGGGGGGCGTGAAGCTTTCTTT. This codes for CASTPGGREAFF. The chain recombines TRBV28 with TRBJ1-1, with a possible D match to TRBD1 (6 bases). The CDR3 is 12 residues long. V lost 7 bases and J 7 bases, leaving 13 bases between the germline ends. In germline, CDR1 is MDHEN, CDR2 SYDVKM. Complete variable domain (other parts from reference TRBV28 and TRBJ1-1): DVKVTQSSRYLVKRTGEKVFLECVQDMDHENMFWYRQDPGLGLRLIYFSYDVKMKEKGDIPEGYSVSREKKERFSLILESASTNQTSMYLCASTPGGREAFFGQGTRLTVV.